The clone carrying this TCR beta chain occurred many times. Priming of first-strand cDNA relied on TRAV- and TRBV-specific primers (covering alpha and beta chains). For amplifying TCRs, the PCR ran for about 22 cycles with Phusion, which was used together with a constant-region primer and the adapter on the V primers. A single record per CDR3 protein comes from TCRdb applying MiXCR to the reads. Among 57,000 or so distinct CDR3 sequences listed, 20% to 25% were seen once. The length of the CDR3 is 15 residues. The germline V gene has CDR1 MNHGY and CDR2 SVAAGI. V lost 1 base to trimming and J lost 3 bases, with 10 bases between them. Time point meaning: before trial treatment. Donors were dosed with nivolumab and ipilimumab; they also received aspirin, low-dose cyclophosphamide and low-dose radiotherapy. Advanced solid tumors lacking tumor-infiltrating lymphocytes characterized eligible patients. These data belong to a study of low-dose radiotherapy and immunotherapy resistance in tumors. Across the whole study: Each patient was administered nivolumab intravenously at 240 mg, which was a flat dose, every two weeks, along with intravenous ipilimumab at 1 mg/kg every six weeks. Daily, from cycle 1 day 1 and for four cycles, patients took oral aspirin 300 mg.

The input for sequencing was PBMCs, taken before treatment. This clonotype was obtained from a male donor with prostate cancer. The gene calls are TRBV6-9 and TRBJ1-5; no clear D gene. The CDR3 loop is CASSYLTDANQPQHF. The CDR3 nucleotides read TGTGCCAGCAGTTATTTAACCGATGCCAATCAGCCCCAGCATTTT.